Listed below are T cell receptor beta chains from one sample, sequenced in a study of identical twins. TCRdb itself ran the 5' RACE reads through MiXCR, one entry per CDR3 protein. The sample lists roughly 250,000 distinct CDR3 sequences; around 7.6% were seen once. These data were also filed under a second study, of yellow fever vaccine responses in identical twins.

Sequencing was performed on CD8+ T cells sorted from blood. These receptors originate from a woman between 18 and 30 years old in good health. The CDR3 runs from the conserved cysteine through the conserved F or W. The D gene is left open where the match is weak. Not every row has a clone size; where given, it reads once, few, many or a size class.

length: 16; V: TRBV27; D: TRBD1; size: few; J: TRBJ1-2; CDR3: CASSFAGTGGGVGYTF; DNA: TGTGCCAGCAGTTTCGCGGGGACAGGGGGAGGTGTAGGCTACACCTTC
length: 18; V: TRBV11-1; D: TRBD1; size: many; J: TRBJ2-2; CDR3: CASSSLIPNRGNTGELFF; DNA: TGTGCCAGCAGCTCCTTAATCCCGAACAGGGGTAACACCGGGGAGCTGTTTTTT
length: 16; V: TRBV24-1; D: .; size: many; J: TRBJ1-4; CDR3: CATSDSRQATNEKLFF; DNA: TGTGCCACCAGTGATTCCCGCCAGGCGACTAATGAAAAACTGTTTTTT
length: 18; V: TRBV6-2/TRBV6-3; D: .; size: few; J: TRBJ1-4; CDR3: CASIGGPGTTTTNEKLFF; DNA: TGTGCCAGCATAGGAGGCCCCGGGACAACCACAACTAATGAAAAACTGTTTTTT
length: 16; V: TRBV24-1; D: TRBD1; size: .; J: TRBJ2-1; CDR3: CATSDWKAGGYNEQFF; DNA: TGTGCCACCAGTGATTGGAAAGCAGGGGGCTACAATGAGCAGTTCTTC
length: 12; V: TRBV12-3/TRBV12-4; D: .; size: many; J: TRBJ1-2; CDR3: CASSPDTYGYTF; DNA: TGTGCCAGCAGTCCAGACACCTATGGCTACACCTTC
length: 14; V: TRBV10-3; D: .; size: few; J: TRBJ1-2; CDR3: CAISESGKNYGYTF; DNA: TGTGCCATCAGTGAATCTGGAAAAAACTATGGCTACACCTTC
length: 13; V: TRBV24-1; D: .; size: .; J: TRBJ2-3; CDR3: CATYDKSTDTQYF; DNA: TGTGCCACCTATGACAAGAGCACAGATACGCAGTATTTT
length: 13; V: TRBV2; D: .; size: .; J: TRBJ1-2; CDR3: CASSATTGYGYTF; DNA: TGTGCCAGCAGTGCAACGACAGGTTATGGCTACACCTTC
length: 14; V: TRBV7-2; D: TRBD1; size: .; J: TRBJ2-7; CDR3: CASSSGGRSYEQYF; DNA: TGTGCCAGCAGTTCAGGGGGACGCTCCTACGAGCAGTACTTC
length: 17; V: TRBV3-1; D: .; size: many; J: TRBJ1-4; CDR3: CASSHPEPTGINEKLFF; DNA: TGTGCCAGCAGCCACCCCGAACCGACAGGTATCAATGAAAAACTGTTTTTT
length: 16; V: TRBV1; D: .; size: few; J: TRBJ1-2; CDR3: CTSSQAWRGQSYGYTF; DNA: TGCACCAGCAGCCAAGCTTGGCGGGGACAGTCATATGGCTACACCTTC